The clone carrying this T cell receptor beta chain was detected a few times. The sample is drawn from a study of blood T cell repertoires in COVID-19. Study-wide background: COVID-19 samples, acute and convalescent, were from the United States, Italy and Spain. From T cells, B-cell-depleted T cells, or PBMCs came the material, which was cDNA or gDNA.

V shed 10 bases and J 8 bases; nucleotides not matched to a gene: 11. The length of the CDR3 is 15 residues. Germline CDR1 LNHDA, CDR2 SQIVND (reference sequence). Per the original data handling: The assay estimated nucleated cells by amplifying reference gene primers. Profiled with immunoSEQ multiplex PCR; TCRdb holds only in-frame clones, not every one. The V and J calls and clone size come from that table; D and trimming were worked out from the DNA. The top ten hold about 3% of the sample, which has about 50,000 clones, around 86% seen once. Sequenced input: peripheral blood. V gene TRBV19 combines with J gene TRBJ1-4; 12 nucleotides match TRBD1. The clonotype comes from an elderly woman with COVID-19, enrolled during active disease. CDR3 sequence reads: CATGTGGASREKLFF. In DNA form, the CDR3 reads TGTGCCACCGGGACAGGGGGCGCGAGTAGGGAAAAACTGTTTTTT.